The table lists the clone carrying this T cell receptor beta chain with a count of one. Antigen specificity is unknown. This sample was included in a study of OX40 agonist ivuxolimab in advanced cancers. Study outcomes and limitations: With doses of 0.1 to 3.0 mg/kg, CD4+ and CD8+ blood T cells had undergone clonal expansion by week 6.

The data were produced by immunoSEQ multiplex PCR, yet TCRdb's version contains in-frame clones alone and is incomplete. The repertoire holds around 50,000 clones, with over 75% as singletons. The CDR3 is made up of 15 amino acids. Trimming left V 1 base short and J 1 base short, with 10 bases between. The germline CDR1 and CDR2 sequences are SGHTA and FQGNSA. This sample comprised CD4+ or CD8+ T cells sorted from blood, obtained in a trial of the OX40 agonist ivuxolimab. This sequence joins TRBV7-2 and TRBJ1-1; weak D call: TRBD1 (6 bases). This clonotype originated in an adult with an advanced solid tumor such as melanoma, head and neck, liver or kidney cancer. The CDR3 loop reads CASSLDRDWNTEAFF. The CDR3 DNA is TGTGCCAGCAGCTTAGACAGGGACTGGAACACTGAAGCTTTCTTT.